The T cell receptor (beta chain) under discussion was sequenced for a study of PD-1 blockade in classical Hodgkin lymphoma. General study points: As was reported, newly diagnosed patients showed lower baseline TCR diversity than healthy donors did. Complete responders matched newly diagnosed patients in baseline diversity.

V was clipped by 0 bases and J by 3 bases, with 12 bases between them. Germline CDR1 reads MGHRA; CDR2 reads YSYEKL. The CDR3 is 15 amino acids. As for this clone: No antigen is known for it.

The repertoire was sequenced with immunoSEQ multiplex PCR; TCRdb's copy has only in-frame clones and lacks some. The sample consists of some 110,000 clones, roughly 89% of them appearing once. Time point in this sample: cycle 4 day 1 (C4D1), after more than five weeks of nivolumab. Exposure to brentuximab vedotin varied, and each patient had relapsed following autologous stem cell transplantation. Classifying best responses yielded complete response, partial response or progressive disease. Material: peripheral blood mononuclear cells (PBMCs), obtained before the fourth cycle of nivolumab. The gene calls are TRBV4-1 and TRBJ2-7; D not resolved. This clonotype was obtained from a human donor with classical Hodgkin lymphoma. CDR3 coding DNA: TGCGCCAGCAGCCAAGATCAAGGGCCCTTCTACGAGCAGTACTTC. It specifies CASSQDQGPFYEQYF.